The sample holds a few counts of the clone carrying this T cell receptor beta chain. Sequenced by immunoSEQ multiplex PCR; TCRdb stores in-frame clones only, minus some. In the table there are tens of thousands of clones, 84% of which are singletons. These data originate in a study of PD-1 blockade in classical Hodgkin lymphoma. Each patient relapsed following autologous stem cell transplantation, and prior brentuximab vedotin exposure differed. Purification of CD4+ T cells from thawed PBMCs was performed via magnetic negative selection. The V end lost 0 bases, the J end lost 0 bases, and 9 bases lay between the germline ends. The CDR3 is 15 amino acids. Germline CDR1 reads SGHRS; CDR2 reads YFSETQ.

This clonotype was sampled from a human donor with classical Hodgkin lymphoma. The specimen was CD4+ T cells from blood, collected at baseline. V and J are TRBV5-1 and TRBJ1-2, with D possibly being TRBD1 (5 bases). The CDR3 DNA reads TGCGCCAGCAGCTTGGCTCAGACAGCTAACTATGGCTACACCTTC. Translation: CASSLAQTANYGYTF.